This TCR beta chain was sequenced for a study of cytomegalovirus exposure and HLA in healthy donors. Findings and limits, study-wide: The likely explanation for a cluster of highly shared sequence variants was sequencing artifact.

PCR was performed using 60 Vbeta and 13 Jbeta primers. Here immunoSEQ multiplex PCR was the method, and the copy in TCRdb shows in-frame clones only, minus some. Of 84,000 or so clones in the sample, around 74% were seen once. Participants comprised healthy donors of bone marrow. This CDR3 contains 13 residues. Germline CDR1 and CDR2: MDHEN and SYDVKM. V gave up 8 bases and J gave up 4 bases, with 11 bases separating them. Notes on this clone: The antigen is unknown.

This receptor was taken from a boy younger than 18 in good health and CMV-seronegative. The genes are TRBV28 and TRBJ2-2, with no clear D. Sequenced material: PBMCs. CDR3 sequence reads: CASPPTGTGELFF. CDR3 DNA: TGTGCCAGCCCCCCCACCGGCACCGGGGAGCTGTTTTTT.